These T cell receptor beta chains were read from a single sample in a study of blood T cell repertoires in COVID-19. The method was immunoSEQ multiplex PCR; TCRdb's version includes in-frame clones alone and lacks a portion of them. The data hold about 480,000 clones, with 70% to 90% observed a single time. Sequencing was carried out using PBMCs or T cells enriched from blood (not recorded which). The receptors stem from a woman under 30 with acute COVID-19. CDR3s include the opening cysteine and the closing phenylalanine or tryptophan. Fields, in order: clone size, D gene, J gene, V gene, CDR3 protein, CDR3 DNA. D genes are given only for firm matches. Clone size, where shown, is once, few, many, or a class for clones that have expanded.

clone_size: few; d_call: TRBD1; j_call: TRBJ1-5; v_call: TRBV10-3; cdr3_aa: CAISDPGQGAQPQHF; cdr3_nt: TGTGCCATCAGTGACCCGGGACAGGGCGCTCAGCCCCAGCATTTT
clone_size: .; d_call: TRBD1; j_call: TRBJ2-5; v_call: TRBV29-1; cdr3_aa: CSSTGGVGETQYF; cdr3_nt: TGCAGCTCGACAGGGGGCGTAGGGGAGACCCAGTACTTC
clone_size: .; d_call: .; j_call: TRBJ1-6; v_call: TRBV27; cdr3_aa: CASSPLRAPLHF; cdr3_nt: TGTGCCAGCAGTCCCCTGCGGGCACCCCTCCACTTT
clone_size: .; d_call: TRBD2; j_call: TRBJ2-2; v_call: TRBV28; cdr3_aa: CASSFLGLASGELFF; cdr3_nt: TGTGCCAGCAGTTTTCTAGGACTAGCGTCCGGGGAGCTGTTTTTT
clone_size: .; d_call: .; j_call: TRBJ1-3; v_call: TRBV7-9; cdr3_aa: CASSPSRRPGNTIYF; cdr3_nt: TGTGCCAGCAGCCCTAGCCGGAGGCCTGGAAACACCATATATTTT
clone_size: few; d_call: TRBD1; j_call: TRBJ1-6; v_call: TRBV19; cdr3_aa: CASTHFDRGDSPLHF; cdr3_nt: TGTGCCAGTACCCACTTTGACAGGGGGGATTCACCCCTCCACTTT
clone_size: .; d_call: .; j_call: TRBJ1-5; v_call: TRBV7-2; cdr3_aa: CASSPHMDQPQHF; cdr3_nt: TGTGCCAGCAGCCCCCACATGGATCAGCCCCAGCATTTT
clone_size: .; d_call: TRBD2; j_call: TRBJ2-3; v_call: TRBV5-1; cdr3_aa: CASRRTSGGPTDTQYF; cdr3_nt: TGCGCCAGCAGGAGGACTAGCGGGGGGCCCACAGATACGCAGTATTTT
clone_size: .; d_call: TRBD1; j_call: TRBJ2-5; v_call: TRBV24-1; cdr3_aa: CATSDETGERTQYF; cdr3_nt: TGTGCCACCAGTGATGAAACAGGGGAGAGGACCCAGTACTTC
clone_size: .; d_call: .; j_call: TRBJ2-7; v_call: TRBV2; cdr3_aa: CASSDRGSYEQYF; cdr3_nt: TGTGCCAGCAGTGACCGGGGGTCCTACGAGCAGTACTTC
clone_size: once; d_call: .; j_call: TRBJ2-5; v_call: TRBV2; cdr3_aa: CASRNTGNIETQYF; cdr3_nt: TGTGCCAGCAGGAATACAGGGAATATAGAGACCCAGTACTTC
clone_size: .; d_call: .; j_call: TRBJ2-1; v_call: TRBV19; cdr3_aa: CASSVTSRTNNEQFF; cdr3_nt: TGTGCCAGTAGTGTCACTAGCCGTACCAACAATGAGCAGTTCTTC
clone_size: .; d_call: TRBD2; j_call: TRBJ2-7; v_call: TRBV29-1; cdr3_aa: CSVVGLAGGLTYEQYF; cdr3_nt: TGCAGCGTAGTAGGTCTAGCGGGGGGGCTTACCTACGAGCAGTACTTC
clone_size: .; d_call: TRBD2; j_call: TRBJ2-1; v_call: TRBV5-8; cdr3_aa: CALGLAGGRGYEQFF; cdr3_nt: TGTGCCCTGGGACTAGCGGGGGGTCGAGGCTATGAGCAGTTCTTC
clone_size: .; d_call: .; j_call: TRBJ1-6; v_call: TRBV19; cdr3_aa: CASSRGPPPPLHF; cdr3_nt: TGTGCCAGTAGCAGGGGCCCTCCGCCACCCCTCCACTTT
clone_size: .; d_call: TRBD1; j_call: TRBJ2-1; v_call: TRBV5-5; cdr3_aa: CASSSTGIEQFF; cdr3_nt: TGTGCCAGCAGCTCGACAGGGATTGAGCAGTTCTTC
clone_size: few; d_call: .; j_call: TRBJ1-1; v_call: TRBV9; cdr3_aa: CASSVGANTEAFF; cdr3_nt: TGTGCCAGCAGCGTAGGAGCGAACACTGAAGCTTTCTTT
clone_size: .; d_call: .; j_call: TRBJ2-1; v_call: TRBV15; cdr3_aa: CATTTGESSYNEQFF; cdr3_nt: TGTGCCACCACCACGGGGGAGAGCTCCTACAATGAGCAGTTCTTC
clone_size: few; d_call: .; j_call: TRBJ2-7; v_call: TRBV7-2; cdr3_aa: CASVPKGVNEQYF; cdr3_nt: TGTGCCAGCGTCCCTAAGGGGGTGAACGAGCAGTACTTC
clone_size: .; d_call: .; j_call: TRBJ2-5; v_call: TRBV5-6; cdr3_aa: CASSLGQQETQYF; cdr3_nt: TGTGCCAGCAGCCTAGGACAGCAAGAGACCCAGTACTTC
clone_size: .; d_call: .; j_call: TRBJ2-3; v_call: TRBV30; cdr3_aa: CAWSSGTQYF; cdr3_nt: TGTGCCTGGAGTTCGGGTACGCAGTATTTT
clone_size: .; d_call: .; j_call: TRBJ2-3; v_call: TRBV7-9; cdr3_aa: CASSLAGAADTQYF; cdr3_nt: TGTGCCAGCAGCTTAGCGGGGGCGGCAGATACGCAGTATTTT
clone_size: .; d_call: TRBD1; j_call: TRBJ2-1; v_call: TRBV11-2; cdr3_aa: CASSLYGQGGVEQFF; cdr3_nt: TGTGCCAGCAGCTTATATGGACAGGGTGGGGTTGAGCAGTTCTTC
clone_size: .; d_call: .; j_call: TRBJ1-3; v_call: TRBV14; cdr3_aa: CASSQGRFSGNTIYF; cdr3_nt: TGTGCCAGCAGCCAAGGGAGATTCTCTGGAAACACCATATATTTT
clone_size: .; d_call: TRBD2; j_call: TRBJ2-7; v_call: TRBV27; cdr3_aa: CASSWLAGYEQYF; cdr3_nt: TGTGCCAGCAGTTGGCTAGCGGGGTACGAGCAGTACTTC
clone_size: few; d_call: .; j_call: TRBJ2-1; v_call: TRBV7-9; cdr3_aa: CASSLDIGVPKFDEQFF; cdr3_nt: TGTGCCAGCAGCTTAGATATAGGGGTTCCGAAGTTCGATGAGCAGTTCTTC
clone_size: few; d_call: .; j_call: TRBJ2-7; v_call: TRBV5-1; cdr3_aa: CASSLDRLGEQYF; cdr3_nt: TGCGCCAGCAGCCTCGACAGGCTCGGGGAGCAGTACTTC
clone_size: .; d_call: .; j_call: TRBJ1-3; v_call: TRBV19; cdr3_aa: CASTWGAENTIYF; cdr3_nt: TGTGCCAGTACATGGGGCGCAGAAAACACCATATATTTT
clone_size: .; d_call: .; j_call: TRBJ1-6; v_call: TRBV12-2; cdr3_aa: CASRSHPWTENKYSPLHF; cdr3_nt: TGTGCAAGTCGCTCCCATCCCTGGACAGAGAATAAGTATTCACCCCTCCACTTT
clone_size: few; d_call: TRBD2; j_call: TRBJ2-1; v_call: TRBV5-5; cdr3_aa: CASSLLAGVSNEQFF; cdr3_nt: TGTGCCAGCAGCTTACTTGCGGGAGTATCAAATGAGCAGTTCTTC
clone_size: once; d_call: .; j_call: TRBJ2-7; v_call: TRBV3-1/TRBV3-2; cdr3_aa: CASSQVPTRVEQYF; cdr3_nt: TGTGCCAGCAGCCAAGTCCCCACGAGGGTCGAGCAGTACTTC
clone_size: once; d_call: TRBD1; j_call: TRBJ2-7; v_call: TRBV18; cdr3_aa: CASSPTGQSSSYEQYF; cdr3_nt: TGTGCCAGCTCACCTACGGGACAGTCGAGCTCCTACGAGCAGTACTTC
clone_size: .; d_call: TRBD1; j_call: TRBJ2-3; v_call: TRBV25-1; cdr3_aa: CASSERTGGTDTQYF; cdr3_nt: TGTGCCAGCAGTGAAAGGACAGGGGGTACAGATACGCAGTATTTT
clone_size: .; d_call: .; j_call: TRBJ1-4; v_call: TRBV9; cdr3_aa: CASSPLGGPYEKLFF; cdr3_nt: TGTGCCAGCAGCCCTTTGGGGGGGCCATACGAAAAACTGTTTTTT
clone_size: .; d_call: TRBD2; j_call: TRBJ2-5; v_call: TRBV3-1/TRBV3-2; cdr3_aa: CASSQAQAGGQETQYF; cdr3_nt: TGTGCCAGCAGCCAAGCGCAAGCGGGGGGCCAAGAGACCCAGTACTTC
clone_size: .; d_call: .; j_call: TRBJ2-1; v_call: TRBV24-1; cdr3_aa: CATSGVGNNEQFF; cdr3_nt: TGTGCCACCTCGGGGGTCGGCAACAATGAGCAGTTCTTC
clone_size: .; d_call: TRBD1; j_call: TRBJ2-1; v_call: TRBV15; cdr3_aa: CATSRARTGGGENEQFF; cdr3_nt: TGTGCCACCAGCAGAGCCCGGACAGGGGGGGGAGAGAATGAGCAGTTCTTC
clone_size: .; d_call: .; j_call: TRBJ2-5; v_call: TRBV5-5; cdr3_aa: CASSLASGDQETQYF; cdr3_nt: TGTGCCAGCAGCTTGGCTTCAGGGGACCAAGAGACCCAGTACTTC
clone_size: .; d_call: TRBD1; j_call: TRBJ1-5; v_call: TRBV19; cdr3_aa: CGTGGNQPQHF; cdr3_nt: TGTGGCACAGGGGGGAATCAGCCCCAGCATTTT